What follows are 8 T cell receptor beta chains derived from one specimen sequenced in a study of OX40 agonist ivuxolimab in advanced cancers. TCRdb keeps only in-frame clones here, not all; method: immunoSEQ multiplex PCR. In the table there are about 58,000 clones, around four fifths of which are singletons. The specimen was CD4+ or CD8+ T cells sorted from blood, collected in a trial of the OX40 agonist ivuxolimab. These TCRs come from an adult with an advanced solid tumor such as melanoma, head and neck, liver or kidney cancer.

The V call is TRBV5-4, the J call TRBJ2-6; 7 bases are shared with TRBD1. V trimming: 1 base; J trimming: 3 bases; junction bases outside the gene matches: 4. Germline V CDR1 and CDR2: SGHNT, YYREEE (reference sequence). The CDR3 length is 16 residues. The CDR3 region is CASSLKGAGGANVLTF. For the CDR3, the DNA is TGTGCCAGCAGCTTGAAGGGGGCGGGTGGGGCCAACGTCCTGACTTTC.

This clone was seen once. The J gene is TRBJ1-2, the V gene TRBV19, with TRBD1 matching over 7 bases. Looked up from germline, CDR1 is LNHDA and CDR2 is SQIVND (reference sequence). Trimming cost V 7 bases and J 5 bases; bases outside gene matches: 13. CDR3 length: 15 residues. The CDR3 region has the DNA TGTGCCAGTAAGAATGGTAGAGACAGGGCATATGGCTACACCTTC. Translating gives CASKNGRDRAYGYTF.

V and J are TRBV11-3 and TRBJ1-3; no firm D call. V lost 7 bases to trimming and J lost 0 bases, with 13 bases between them. The CDR3 is made up of 15 amino acids. Germline V CDR1 and CDR2: SGHNT, YENEEA. CDR3 sequence: CASTHKRFSGNTIYF. The CDR3 DNA reads as TGTGCCAGCACCCACAAACGATTCTCTGGAAACACCATATATTTT. Full variable domain (outside the CDR3, taken from reference TRBV11-3 and TRBJ1-3): EAGVVQSPRYKIIEKKQPVAFWCNPISGHNTLYWYLQNLGQGPELLIRYENEEAVDDSQLPKDRFSAERLKGVDSTLKIQPAELGDSAVYLCASTHKRFSGNTIYFGEGSWLTVV.

The chain uses TRBV6-1 and TRBJ1-2; possible D gene TRBD1, 5 bases. The V end lost 1 base, the J end lost 3 bases, and 9 bases lay between the germline ends. This CDR3 region has 14 residues. CDR1 and CDR2 (germline): MNHNS, SASEGT. DNA of the CDR3: TGTGCCAGCAGTGAAGATTGGGGCGACTATGGCTACACCTTC. This sequence encodes CASSEDWGDYGYTF.

CDR3 protein: CASSLGLAGGPNQETQYF. The DNA of the CDR3 is TGTGCCAGCTCACTCGGACTAGCGGGGGGACCCAACCAAGAGACCCAGTACTTC. The chain joins TRBV18 to TRBJ2-5; TRBD2 matches at 14 bases. CDR1 KGHSH and CDR2 LQKENI come from the germline V gene. V was clipped by 4 bases and J by 0 bases; unmatched bases: 7. This CDR3 is 18 amino acids long. The complete variable domain, with remaining parts taken from reference TRBV18 and TRBJ2-5, reads NAGVMQNPRHLVRRRGQEARLRCSPMKGHSHVYWYRQLPEEGLKFMVYLQKENIIDESGMPKERFSAEFPKEGPSILRIQQVVRGDSAAYFCASSLGLAGGPNQETQYFGPGTRLLVL.

This chain uses TRBV7-9 with TRBJ1-3, with 7 bases that match TRBD1. This CDR3 has 15 amino acids. Germline CDR1 SEHNR, CDR2 FQNEAQ (reference sequence). Trimming took 2 bases from V and 2 from J; bases not matched to a gene: 3. The CDR3, as DNA: TGTGCCAGCAGCTTACGACAGGGTGCTGGAAACACCATATATTTT. Amino acid sequence: CASSLRQGAGNTIYF. The entire variable domain, with the rest obtained from reference TRBV7-9 and TRBJ1-3, is as follows: DTGVSQNPRHKITKRGQNVTFRCDPISEHNRLYWYRQTLGQGPEFLTYFQNEAQLEKSRLLSDRFSAERPKGSFSTLEIQRTEQGDSAMYLCASSLRQGAGNTIYFGEGSWLTVV.

The chain couples TRBV6-6 to TRBJ1-5; D is perhaps TRBD1 (5 bases). The CDR3 is 13 amino acids. V lost 7 bases and J 7 bases, leaving 14 bases between the germline ends. From germline, CDR1 is MNHNY and CDR2 SVGAGI (reference sequence). The CDR3 DNA is TGTGCCAGCACCCAGGGCCCGGTCCAGCCCCAGCATTTT. This gives the protein CASTQGPVQPQHF.

This chain joins TRBV19 and TRBJ1-1; D is undetermined. This CDR3 spans 15 amino acids. Trimming shortened V by 6 bases and J by 0 bases, and 14 bases separated the two germline ends. Germline lookup yields CDR1 LNHDA and CDR2 SQIVND (reference sequence). The CDR3 region is CASRARGSMNTEAFF. The DNA of the CDR3 is TGTGCCAGTAGGGCTCGAGGGAGTATGAACACTGAAGCTTTCTTT.